A selection of T cell receptor beta chains follows, all from one sample in a study of cytomegalovirus exposure and HLA in healthy donors. Measured with immunoSEQ multiplex PCR; TCRdb has only the in-frame clones, and not every one. The table records approximately 190,000 clones, about 80% of them present only once. The material sequenced was PBMCs. Source of these receptors: a woman aged 18-29 years in good health and CMV-seropositive. The CDR3 runs from the conserved cysteine through the conserved F or W. D genes are given only for firm matches. Clone size, where shown, is once, few, many, or a class for clones that have expanded.

>TRBV29-1|TRBJ1-4|15|NA|NA
TGCAGCGTTGCCCCTGGACATTCAACTAATGAAAAACTGTTTTTT
CSVAPGHSTNEKLFF
>TRBV19|TRBJ2-5|17|NA|TRBD1
TGTGCCAGTAGTCCCGGGACAGGGAGGAGGTTCGGAGAGACCCAGTACTTC
CASSPGTGRRFGETQYF
>TRBV27|TRBJ2-2|16|NA|TRBD2
TGTGCCAGCAGTTATGCCGGGACTAGCCACACCGGGGAGCTGTTTTTT
CASSYAGTSHTGELFF
>TRBV7-2|TRBJ2-2|16|NA|TRBD2
TGTGCCAGCAGCACCACTAGCGGGGGCCTAAGTGGGGAGCTGTTTTTT
CASSTTSGGLSGELFF
>TRBV2|TRBJ2-7|13|few|NA
TGTGCCAGCAAGGACACCATCTCCTACGAGCAGTACTTC
CASKDTISYEQYF
>TRBV20-1|TRBJ2-7|10|NA|NA
TGCAGTGCTAGCTTCGGGGAGCAGTACTTC
CSASFGEQYF
>TRBV28|TRBJ2-7|13|NA|NA
TGTGCCAGCAGAGACAGATCGAAAGGCGAGCAGTACTTC
CASRDRSKGEQYF
>TRBV7-9|TRBJ1-1|16|NA|NA
TGTGCCAGCAGCTTAGGGCCCGTCGGAGGCTGGGATGAAGCTTTCTTT
CASSLGPVGGWDEAFF
>TRBV7-6|TRBJ2-5|15|NA|TRBD1
TGTGCCAGCAGCTCGGGACAGGGAGTCCAAGAGACCCAGTACTTC
CASSSGQGVQETQYF
>TRBV6-4|TRBJ1-4|14|NA|NA
TGTGCCAAAATCCAGGGGCCAACTAATGAAAAACTGTTTTTT
CAKIQGPTNEKLFF
>TRBV4-1|TRBJ2-5|16|NA|TRBD1
TGCGCCAGCAGCCAAGGGTACCGGACAGGGGAAGAGACCCAGTACTTC
CASSQGYRTGEETQYF
>TRBV7-9|TRBJ1-6|16|NA|TRBD1
TGTGCCAGCAGCTTTATGACAGGGTCATTTAATTCACCCCTCCACTTT
CASSFMTGSFNSPLHF
>TRBV6-6|TRBJ2-1|16|once|TRBD1
TGTGCCAGCAGTGCGGGGACAGGAAGCTCCTACAATGAGCAGTTCTTC
CASSAGTGSSYNEQFF
>TRBV19|TRBJ1-5|13|NA|NA
TGTGCCAGTAGTACCAGGGTGGTACAGCCCCAGCATTTT
CASSTRVVQPQHF
>TRBV7-2|TRBJ2-5|14|NA|NA
TGTGCCAGCAGCTTAATGGGGGGTTGGGAGACCCAGTACTTC
CASSLMGGWETQYF
>TRBV5-1|TRBJ2-7|13|NA|TRBD1
TGCGCCAGCAGCCCGGACAGGGTCTACGAGCAGTACTTC
CASSPDRVYEQYF
>TRBV4-3|TRBJ2-2|15|NA|NA
TGCGCCAGCAGCCAAGTGCAGGGGCATACCGGGGAGCTGTTTTTT
CASSQVQGHTGELFF
>TRBV6-6|TRBJ1-5|15|NA|NA
TGTGCCAGCAGTTACGACTCAGTTAGCAATCAGCCCCAGCATTTT
CASSYDSVSNQPQHF
>TRBV7-9|TRBJ1-2|13|NA|NA
TGTTCCAGCAGCTTATCAGGTGGCGTCGGCTACACCTTC
CSSSLSGGVGYTF
>TRBV9|TRBJ2-2|12|NA|NA
TGTGCCAGCAGCCCCATGACCGGGGAGCTGTTTTTT
CASSPMTGELFF
>TRBV2|TRBJ2-5|14|NA|TRBD2
TGTGCCAGCCGGGCGGGGGGCTACCAAGAGACCCAGTACTTC
CASRAGGYQETQYF
>TRBV4-2|TRBJ1-4|16|NA|NA
TGTGCCAGCAGCCGCGCGGGTGGTGGGCTTGGAGAAAAACTGTTTTTT
CASSRAGGGLGEKLFF
>TRBV28|TRBJ1-3|15|NA|TRBD1
TGTGCCAGCACGGACAGGGGCTTCGCGGGAAACACCATATATTTT
CASTDRGFAGNTIYF
>TRBV7-9|TRBJ2-1|14|NA|TRBD2
TGTGCCAGCACCAACATAGCGGGTGGGGATGAGCAGTTCTTC
CASTNIAGGDEQFF
>TRBV5-5|TRBJ2-7|14|once|TRBD1
TGTGCCAGCAGCTTGGAGGGACAGGGCGACGAGCAGTACTTC
CASSLEGQGDEQYF
>TRBV4-2|TRBJ1-6|15|NA|NA
TGTGCCAGCAGCCAAGAATGGGGGGTAGGCCGGGACCTCCACTTT
CASSQEWGVGRDLHF
>TRBV7-8|TRBJ2-5|14|few|NA
TGTGCCAGCAGCTCCTCGGGGTTAGGGGAGACCCAGTACTTC
CASSSSGLGETQYF
>TRBV2|TRBJ2-6|18|NA|TRBD2
TGTGCCAGCAGCCCACTGCCACTGGGGGGGTCTGGGGCCAACGTCCTGACTTTC
CASSPLPLGGSGANVLTF
>TRBV11-2|TRBJ2-6|16|NA|NA
TGTGCCAGCAGCCCCCGATGGGCCGCTGGGGCCAACGTCCTGACTTTC
CASSPRWAAGANVLTF
>TRBV4-1|TRBJ2-2|15|NA|NA
TGCGCCAGCAGCCCCCCCAGGGGAAAAACCGGGGAGCTGTTTTTT
CASSPPRGKTGELFF
>TRBV7-6|TRBJ2-3|18|NA|TRBD2
TGTGCCAGCAGCTTCCCGAGCGGGGGGGCTTTGTTGACAGATACGCAGTATTTT
CASSFPSGGALLTDTQYF
>TRBV5-4|TRBJ2-7|15|NA|TRBD2
TGTGCCAGCAGCTTCCCCCGGGAGGGCTCCTACGAGCAGTACTTC
CASSFPREGSYEQYF
>TRBV6-5|TRBJ1-2|14|NA|TRBD1
TGTGCCAGCAGCCCCGGACAGGGGGCGCGAGGCTACACCTTC
CASSPGQGARGYTF
>TRBV6-4|TRBJ2-2|13|NA|NA
TGTGCCAGCGGGGCCTCCGAGGCCGGGGAGCTGTTTTTT
CASGASEAGELFF
>TRBV9|TRBJ2-5|15|NA|NA
TGTGCCAGCAGCGTAGCTTTTTTGGGGGGAGAGACCCAGTACTTC
CASSVAFLGGETQYF
>TRBV30|TRBJ1-3|13|NA|NA
TGTGCCTGTGACAGTTCCCTCGGAAACACCATATATTTT
CACDSSLGNTIYF
>TRBV5-1|TRBJ2-1|15|NA|TRBD1
TGCGCCAGCAGCGAACGGACAGGGGTGATCAATGAGCAGTTCTTC
CASSERTGVINEQFF
>TRBV27|TRBJ2-7|15|NA|TRBD1
TGTGCCAGCAGTTTATTCCCCGGACAGGTCTACGAGCAGTACTTC
CASSLFPGQVYEQYF
>TRBV15|TRBJ1-3|16|NA|NA
TGTGCCACCAGGGGGGGGGACGGGGGCTCTGGAAACACCATATATTTT
CATRGGDGGSGNTIYF
>TRBV9|TRBJ1-4|12|NA|NA
TGTGCCAGCAGCGATGACAGGGAAAAACTGTTTTTT
CASSDDREKLFF
>TRBV27|TRBJ2-2|14|NA|NA
TGTGCCAGCAGTTTAGAGTCGGGCACCGGGGAGCTGTTTTTT
CASSLESGTGELFF